This TCR beta chain was retrieved from a study of T cell responses to AZD1222 COVID-19 vaccine. General study findings and limits: Baseline seropositivity occurred in only a handful of AZD1222 recipients.

CDR1 is MNHEY and CDR2 is SVGAGI in the germline V gene. The J segment lost 8 bases and the V segment lost 2 bases, leaving 5 bases of the junction unmatched. The CDR3 is 16 amino acids. Concerning this clone itself: Antigen: not known.

Clones were read by immunoSEQ multiplex PCR, and TCRdb kept only the in-frame ones, dropping some. The sample includes approximately 100,000 clones, nearly 90% of them seen just once. This material consisted of peripheral blood, taken 28 days after the second AZD1222 dose. The J gene is TRBJ2-2, the V gene TRBV6-5; 13 bases are a match to TRBD2. The clonotype was recovered from an adult who received the AZD1222 COVID-19 vaccine. The CDR3 nucleotides are TGTGCCAGCAGTTACCGCCGGACTAGCGGGAGTGGGGAGCTGTTTTTT. Its translation is CASSYRRTSGSGELFF.